The 29 T cell receptor beta chains given below trace back to one sample, sequenced in a study of blood T cells in healthy people across ages. The authors ran a second PCR of 7 to 11 cycles using a sample-barcoded 5' primer and a J-beta primer mix. Each CDR3 protein gets one entry after TCRdb re-called the 5' RACE reads with MiXCR. Among about 780,000 distinct CDR3 sequences listed, approximately 24% were seen once. The sample also formed part of further work on T cells of mothers and their children.

The source material was blood. The receptors originated from a boy younger than 18 in good health.

The sample holds a few counts of this clonotype. V usage is TRBV20-1 and J usage is TRBJ2-4, with a tentative D call TRBD1 (6 bases). Trimming removed 1 base from V and 0 bases from J, with 13 bases in between. CDR1 is DFQATT, CDR2 SNEGSKA, per germline (reference sequence). The CDR3 is 16 residues long. In nucleotides, the CDR3 is TGCAGTGCTAGAGCGGACAGACCGCTAGCCAAAAACATTCAGTACTTC. Translation: CSARADRPLAKNIQYF.

This clonotype was seen a few times. The V and J genes are TRBV5-1 and TRBJ2-1; D is unresolved. Trimming shortened V by 0 bases and J by 4 bases, and 11 bases separated the two germline ends. Germline assignment: CDR1 SGHRS and CDR2 YFSETQ. This CDR3 comprises 15 residues. The CDR3 region has the DNA TGCGCCAGCAGCTTGGACGTGATGGGGTACAATGAGCAGTTCTTC. This sequence encodes CASSLDVMGYNEQFF.

The V gene is TRBV7-9, the J gene TRBJ2-7, with D perhaps matching TRBD1 (5 bases). This CDR3 has 14 amino acids. Germline V gene sequence: CDR1 SEHNR, CDR2 FQNEAQ (reference sequence). V lost 0 bases, J lost 3 bases, and 9 bases lay in between. The CDR3 reads CASSLAQDLYEQYF. The CDR3 region has the DNA TGTGCCAGCAGCTTAGCACAGGACCTCTACGAGCAGTACTTC. The full variable domain, completed using reference TRBV7-9 and TRBJ2-7, is DTGVSQNPRHKITKRGQNVTFRCDPISEHNRLYWYRQTLGQGPEFLTYFQNEAQLEKSRLLSDRFSAERPKGSFSTLEIQRTEQGDSAMYLCASSLAQDLYEQYFGPGTRLTVT.

About this clonotype itself: Its ends do not fully match the called genes, so a read error is possible. The V call is TRBV18, the J call TRBJ2-5; D is perhaps TRBD1 (5 bases). The CDR3 spans 14 residues. Germline assignment: CDR1 KGHSH and CDR2 LQKENI. CDR3 sequence (DNA): TGTGCCAGCCCACCACAAGGGGCCTGGGAGACCCAGTACTTC. Protein: CASPPQGAWETQYF.

This clonotype was found a few times. This chain connects TRBV6-2 or TRBV6-3 to TRBJ1-5; no firm D call. This CDR3 spans 12 amino acids. CDR1 is MNHEY, CDR2 SVGEGT, per germline. Between the trimmed V and J ends, which lost 4 bases and 6 bases, there was a span of 7 bases. CDR3 amino acids: CASSWALQPQHF. CDR3 sequence (DNA): TGTGCCAGCAGTTGGGCGCTTCAGCCCCAGCATTTT.

This clonotype was found a few times. The chain is built from TRBV28 and TRBJ2-3, with 9 bases fitting TRBD2. CDR3 length: 16 amino acids. From germline, CDR1 is MDHEN and CDR2 SYDVKM. V was clipped by 5 bases and J by 0 bases; unmatched bases: 6. The DNA of the CDR3 is TGTGCCAGCAGTATAGCGGGGGCCCCTAGCACAGATACGCAGTATTTT. Its translation: CASSIAGAPSTDTQYF.

This clonotype came up a few times. The V call is TRBV7-2, the J call TRBJ1-2; D possibly corresponds to TRBD1 (5 bases). V lost 5 bases and J 2 bases, leaving 15 bases between the germline ends. Germline-derived CDR1 and CDR2 are SGHTA and FQGNSA. The CDR3 covers 15 residues. The CDR3, as DNA: TGTGCCAGCAGCCCTACGCTGACAGTCAACTATGGCTACACCTTC. This codes for CASSPTLTVNYGYTF.

This clonotype was counted a few times. The CDR3 nucleotides read TGTGCCAGCAGCCAAGTGGGACAGGGGGCAGATACGCAGTATTTT. Translation: CASSQVGQGADTQYF. The chain couples TRBV4-2 to TRBJ2-3; 11 bases line up with TRBD1. The CDR3 length is 15 residues. With 1 base clipped from V and 4 bases from J, the junction kept 1 base outside the gene matches. The germline gives CDR1 LGHNA, CDR2 YNFKEQ.

V usage is TRBV5-1 and J usage is TRBJ2-7, with 9 positions matching TRBD1. The CDR3 length is 14 residues. The germline gives CDR1 SGHRS, CDR2 YFSETQ. The J segment lost 4 bases and the V segment lost 6 bases, leaving 8 bases of the junction unmatched. The CDR3 DNA follows: TGCGCCAGCACACCCGATGGACAGGGGTACGAGCAGTACTTC. This sequence encodes CASTPDGQGYEQYF.

This clonotype appeared a few times. The chain carries TRBV10-3 and TRBJ1-1, with D perhaps TRBD1 (5 bases). This CDR3 has 14 amino acids. CDR1 ENHRY and CDR2 SYGVKD come from the germline V gene. Trimming cost V 6 bases and J 0 bases, with 11 bases left between them. Here the CDR3 DNA reads TGTGCCATCAGGACCGACAGTCTGAACACTGAAGCTTTCTTT. It translates to CAIRTDSLNTEAFF.

This clonotype has a handful of counts. The chain couples TRBV6-5 to TRBJ2-5; no firm D call. Germline assignment: CDR1 MNHEY and CDR2 SVGAGI. The CDR3 is 17 residues long. Trimming pared 4 bases from V and 0 bases from J, leaving 18 bases between. The DNA for the CDR3 is TGTGCCAGCAGTTTCCCCTCGGTTGGGTCGTACCAAGAGACCCAGTACTTC. It codes for CASSFPSVGSYQETQYF.

A few counts support this clonotype. V gene TRBV7-8 combines with J gene TRBJ1-4; no firm D call. The germline gives CDR1 SGHVS, CDR2 FQNEAQ. This CDR3 region has 15 residues. The ends were cut back, 0 bases at V and 8 bases at J, with 13 bases in the middle. CDR3 residues: CASSLAGMGSEKLFF. The CDR3 DNA sequence: TGTGCCAGCAGCTTAGCAGGGATGGGGTCCGAAAAACTGTTTTTT.

This clonotype has more than one count but fewer than ten. This chain connects TRBV10-3 to TRBJ2-7, with TRBD2 matching over 10 bases. Looked up from germline, CDR1 is ENHRY and CDR2 is SYGVKD. Trimming cost V 2 bases and J 1 base; bases outside gene matches: 2. CDR3 length: 15 amino acids. The CDR3 loop is CAISEELAGSYEQYF. CDR3 sequence (DNA): TGTGCCATCAGTGAGGAACTAGCGGGGTCCTACGAGCAGTACTTC.

The chain is built from TRBV5-1 and TRBJ2-5; 16 nucleotides align to TRBD2. The germline V gene has CDR1 SGHRS and CDR2 YFSETQ. The CDR3 has 16 amino acids. V trimming: 4 bases; J trimming: 11 bases; junction bases outside the gene matches: 11. Written as DNA, the CDR3 is TGCGCCAGCAGCGTGGGACTAGCGGGAGGGCTGCGTGAGCAGTACTTC. Translated: CASSVGLAGGLREQYF.

This clonotype was observed once. The chain joins TRBV7-3 to TRBJ2-3, with D hard to call. This CDR3 contains 14 residues. V dropped 1 base and J dropped 4 bases, with 9 bases sitting between them. CDR1 is SGHTA, CDR2 FQGTGA, per germline. CDR3 DNA: TGTGCCAGCAGCTTAATTATAGGGTCAGATACGCAGTATTTT. It specifies CASSLIIGSDTQYF.

The gene calls are TRBV3-1 and TRBJ2-3, with 13 bases identical to TRBD2. The V gene's germline CDR1 is LGHDT and CDR2 YNNKEL (reference sequence). J lost 4 bases, V lost 4 bases, and 8 bases had no gene match. CDR3 length: 17 residues. CDR3 bases: TGTGCCAGCAGCCCGGGACTAGCGGGGCTTGAGGCAGATACGCAGTATTTT. Protein product: CASSPGLAGLEADTQYF.

This clonotype was detected only a few times. CDR3 loop: CASSTWTGGATNTGELFF. CDR3 coding DNA: TGTGCCAGCAGCACCTGGACAGGGGGCGCGACGAACACCGGGGAGCTGTTTTTT. The rearrangement uses TRBV7-6 and TRBJ2-2, with TRBD1 matching 11 bases. V lost 5 bases, J lost 0 bases, and 8 bases stayed unmatched. Germline CDR1 SGHVS, CDR2 FNYEAQ. The CDR3 has 18 amino acids.

The CDR3 loop reads CASSPRGAGYNEQFF. CDR3 nucleotide sequence: TGTGCCAGCAGCCCCCGAGGGGCGGGCTACAATGAGCAGTTCTTC. This chain uses TRBV7-6 with TRBJ2-5, with D perhaps assigned TRBD1 or TRBD2 (5 bases each). Near its end, the DNA agrees better with TRBJ2-1, so the J call may be wrong. This CDR3 region has 15 residues. From germline, CDR1 is SGHVS and CDR2 FNYEAQ.

This chain connects TRBV9 to TRBJ2-7; D possibly corresponds to TRBD1 (5 bases). With 1 base removed from V and 0 bases from J, the gap between germline ends came to 8 bases. This CDR3 has 14 amino acids. The germline V gene has CDR1 SGDLS and CDR2 YYNGEE. The CDR3 reads CASSVSQGSYEQYF. Here the CDR3 DNA reads TGTGCCAGCAGCGTATCCCAGGGCTCCTACGAGCAGTACTTC.

The V and J genes are TRBV2 and TRBJ2-3; 7 bases align to TRBD1. From germline, CDR1 is SNHLY and CDR2 FYNNEI. The trim removed 10 bases at V and 1 base at J, leaving 11 bases unmatched. The CDR3 totals 15 residues. CDR3 loop: CATRIRDSRTDTQYF. DNA for the CDR3: TGTGCCACCAGGATCCGGGACAGCCGCACAGATACGCAGTATTTT.

The CDR3 sequence: CSAVLDSNEQFF. Written as DNA, the CDR3 is TGCAGCGCCGTACTCGACAGCAATGAGCAGTTCTTC. The chain employs TRBV29-1 and TRBJ2-5; a weak D match, TRBD1 (5 bases). The J call may be incorrect, as the DNA end agrees better with TRBJ2-1. Germline loops: CDR1 SQVTM, CDR2 ANQGSEA. This CDR3 region has 12 residues.

V and J are TRBV4-1 and TRBJ2-5; 13 nucleotides line up with TRBD2. The germline V gene encodes CDR1 MGHRA and CDR2 YSYEKL. There are 17 residues in the CDR3. Trimming took 4 bases from V and 2 from J; bases not matched to a gene: 7. CDR3 DNA sequence: TGCGCCAGCAGCCGGGGGACTAGCGGGAACCGACAAGAGACCCAGTACTTC. As protein: CASSRGTSGNRQETQYF.

V and J are TRBV5-1 and TRBJ2-1, with D unresolved. The V and J ends lost 5 bases and 6 bases respectively, with 6 bases between them. The length of the CDR3 is 11 residues. Germline CDR1 and CDR2: SGHRS and YFSETQ. CDR3: CASRWVNEQFF. CDR3 in DNA: TGCGCCAGCAGATGGGTCAATGAGCAGTTCTTC.

This clonotype has more than one count but fewer than ten. The CDR3 loop is CSVELLLYGQGGTEAFF. DNA of the CDR3: TGCAGCGTTGAACTCTTACTATACGGACAGGGAGGCACTGAAGCTTTCTTT. This chain uses TRBV29-1 with TRBJ1-1; 8 bases map to TRBD1. Per germline, CDR1 SQVTM and CDR2 ANQGSEA. The trim removed 2 bases at V and 4 bases at J, leaving 15 bases unmatched. The CDR3 is made up of 17 amino acids.

This clonotype has a handful of counts. A read error is likely, as this CDR3 ends without the conserved phenylalanine or tryptophan. The DNA is omitted, as the CDR3 cannot be located on it reliably, and the CDR3 follows TCRdb's listing. This chain links TRBV27 with TRBJ2-5; the table calls TRBD1, which could not be checked here. The germline V gene has CDR1 MNHEY and CDR2 SMNVEV (reference sequence). The CDR3 spans 13 amino acids, including both terminal residues. CDR3 in amino acids: CASSFGTGVRGYL.

The chain carries TRBV29-1 and TRBJ2-5; D is ambiguous. The V end was cut by 3 bases, the J end by 5 bases, with 10 bases between. The V gene's germline CDR1 is SQVTM and CDR2 ANQGSEA. The CDR3 has 12 amino acids. CDR3 region: CSVELGGETQYF. DNA for the CDR3: TGCAGCGTTGAGCTGGGTGGCGAGACCCAGTACTTC.

This clonotype was recorded a few times. The chain uses TRBV12-3 or TRBV12-4 and TRBJ1-2; 9 bases fit TRBD1. V lost 2 bases, J lost 4 bases, and 8 bases stayed unmatched. This CDR3 has 16 amino acids. The chain's CDR3 is CASSLSPGTGFYGYTF. The CDR3 nucleotides read TGTGCCAGCAGTTTATCCCCTGGGACAGGGTTCTATGGCTACACCTTC.

This clonotype was detected a few times. This chain's CDR3 is CASSFGGAYEQFF. The CDR3 DNA sequence: TGTGCCAGCAGCTTCGGGGGGGCGTATGAGCAGTTCTTC. V usage is TRBV11-1 and J usage is TRBJ2-1, with 8 positions matching TRBD2. The CDR3 runs to 13 residues. Unmatched junction bases numbered 3, after V lost 3 bases and J lost 8 bases. Germline CDR1 reads SGHAT; CDR2 reads FQDESV (reference sequence).

This clonotype was observed a few times. Compared with germline, one end of the junction differs, possibly owing to a read error. Here the CDR3 reads CASSLAPRAALHF. The DNA of the CDR3 is TGTGCCAGTAGCTTAGCCCCAAGGGCGGCCCTCCACTTT. This chain joins TRBV7-9 and TRBJ1-6; D gene unclear. This CDR3 is 13 amino acids long. Per germline, CDR1 SEHNR and CDR2 FQNEAQ (reference sequence).